This TCR beta chain was found in a study of CD8 T cell repertoires and HIV-1 epitope variants. At the level of the study: Enriched T cells were co-cultured with equal numbers of autologous T cell-negative antigen-presenting cells. The baseline condition was 1M T cells left uncultured.

This clone was detected only a few times. Its cognate antigen is unknown. Overall study results and limits: Ten or so TCR beta clonotypes were antigen-specific, more than five apparently recognizing autologous or escape variants.

Germline values: CDR1 SGHRS, CDR2 YFSETQ. The CDR3 totals 15 residues. V was cut by 2 bases and J by 6 bases, with 15 bases left in between. Clones were sequenced by immunoSEQ multiplex PCR, and TCRdb holds only the in-frame ones, with some missing. The table has approximately 5,300 clones, roughly 67% seen once; the top ten hold approximately 41%. This sequence originates from a male donor with HIV. The chain uses TRBV5-1 and TRBJ2-1, with a weak D call TRBD2 (6 bases). The specimen sequenced was cultured CD8+ T cells derived from PBMCs. The CDR3 DNA is TGCGCCAGCAGCTTAACTAGCTCCTTCCCCAATGAGCAGTTCTTC. It yields the protein CASSLTSSFPNEQFF.